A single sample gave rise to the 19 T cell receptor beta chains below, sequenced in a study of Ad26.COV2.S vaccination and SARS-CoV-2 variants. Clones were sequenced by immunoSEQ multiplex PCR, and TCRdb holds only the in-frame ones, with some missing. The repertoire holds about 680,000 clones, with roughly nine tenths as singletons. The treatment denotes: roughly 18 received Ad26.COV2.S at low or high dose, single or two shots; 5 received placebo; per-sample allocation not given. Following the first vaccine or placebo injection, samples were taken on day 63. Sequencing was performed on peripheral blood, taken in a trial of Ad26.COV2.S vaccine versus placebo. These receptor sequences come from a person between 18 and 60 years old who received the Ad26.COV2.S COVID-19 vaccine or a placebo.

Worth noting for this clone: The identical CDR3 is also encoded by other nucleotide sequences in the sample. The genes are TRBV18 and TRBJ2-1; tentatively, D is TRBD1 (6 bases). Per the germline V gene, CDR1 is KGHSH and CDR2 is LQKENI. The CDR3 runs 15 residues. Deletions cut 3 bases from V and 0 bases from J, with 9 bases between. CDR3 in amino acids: CASSPRGSSYNEQFF. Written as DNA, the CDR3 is TGTGCCAGCTCACCCAGGGGTAGCTCCTACAATGAGCAGTTCTTC.

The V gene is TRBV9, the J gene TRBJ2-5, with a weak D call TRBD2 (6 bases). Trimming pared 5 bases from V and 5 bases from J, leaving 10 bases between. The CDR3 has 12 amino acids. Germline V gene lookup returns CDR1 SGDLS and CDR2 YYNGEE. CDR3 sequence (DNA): TGTGCCAGCAGTTCGGGGAGGGAGACCCAGTACTTC. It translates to CASSSGRETQYF.

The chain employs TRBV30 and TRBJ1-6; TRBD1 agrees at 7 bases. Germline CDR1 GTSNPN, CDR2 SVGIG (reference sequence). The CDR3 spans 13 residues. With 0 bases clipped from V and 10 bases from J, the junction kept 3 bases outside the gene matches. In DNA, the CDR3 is TGTGCCTGGAGTGTAACAGGGGAGTCACCCCTCCACTTT. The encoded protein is CAWSVTGESPLHF.

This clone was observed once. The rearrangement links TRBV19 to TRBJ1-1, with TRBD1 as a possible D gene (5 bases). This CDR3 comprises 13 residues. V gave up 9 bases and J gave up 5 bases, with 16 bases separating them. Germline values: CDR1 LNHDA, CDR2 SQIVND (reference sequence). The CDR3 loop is CASRQSGSTEAFF. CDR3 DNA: TGTGCCAGCCGACAGTCGGGATCTACTGAAGCTTTCTTT.

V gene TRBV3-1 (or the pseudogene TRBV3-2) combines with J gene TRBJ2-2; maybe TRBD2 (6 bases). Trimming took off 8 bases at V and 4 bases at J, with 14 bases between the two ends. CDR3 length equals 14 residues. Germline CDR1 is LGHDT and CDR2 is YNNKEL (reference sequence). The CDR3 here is CASGSGSLTGELFF. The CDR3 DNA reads TGTGCCAGCGGGAGCGGGTCCCTCACCGGGGAGCTGTTTTTT.

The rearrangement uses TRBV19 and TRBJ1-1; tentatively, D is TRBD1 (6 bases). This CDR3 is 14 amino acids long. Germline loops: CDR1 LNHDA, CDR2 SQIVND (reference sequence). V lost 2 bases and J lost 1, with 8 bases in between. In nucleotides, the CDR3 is TGTGCCAGTAGTATAACAGGGACGAACACTGAAGCTTTCTTT. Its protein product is CASSITGTNTEAFF.

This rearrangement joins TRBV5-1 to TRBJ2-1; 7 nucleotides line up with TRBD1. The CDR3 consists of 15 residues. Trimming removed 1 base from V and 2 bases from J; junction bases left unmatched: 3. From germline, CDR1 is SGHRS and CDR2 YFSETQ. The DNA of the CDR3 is TGCGCCAGCAGCTTGACAGGGGCCACCTACAATGAGCAGTTCTTC. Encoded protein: CASSLTGATYNEQFF.

CDR3 sequence reads: CSVDPVVSNEQFF. DNA for the CDR3: TGCAGCGTTGATCCCGTGGTGAGCAATGAGCAGTTCTTC. J is TRBJ2-1 and V is TRBV29-1; D gene ambiguous. The CDR3 extends over 13 amino acids. The germline V and J ends were trimmed by 3 bases and 6 bases, with 12 bases remaining between them. The germline gives CDR1 SQVTM, CDR2 ANQGSEA.

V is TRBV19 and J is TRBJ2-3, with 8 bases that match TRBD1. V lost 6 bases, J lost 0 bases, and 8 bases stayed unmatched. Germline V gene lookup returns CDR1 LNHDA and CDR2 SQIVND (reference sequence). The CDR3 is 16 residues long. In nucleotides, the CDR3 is TGTGCCAGTAGGATGAGGGACAGGCCTAGCACAGATACGCAGTATTTT. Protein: CASRMRDRPSTDTQYF. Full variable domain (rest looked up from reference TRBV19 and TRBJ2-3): DGGITQSPKYLFRKEGQNVTLSCEQNLNHDAMYWYRQDPGQGLRLIYYSQIVNDFQKGDIAEGYSVSREKKESFPLTVTSAQKNPTAFYLCASRMRDRPSTDTQYFGPGTRLTVL.

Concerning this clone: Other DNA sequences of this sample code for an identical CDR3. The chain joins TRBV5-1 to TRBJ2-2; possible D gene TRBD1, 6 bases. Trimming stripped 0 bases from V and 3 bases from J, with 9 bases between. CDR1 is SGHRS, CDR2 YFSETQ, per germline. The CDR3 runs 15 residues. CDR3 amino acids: CASSLGSGDTGELFF. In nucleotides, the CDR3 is TGCGCCAGCAGCTTGGGATCAGGGGACACCGGGGAGCTGTTTTTT.

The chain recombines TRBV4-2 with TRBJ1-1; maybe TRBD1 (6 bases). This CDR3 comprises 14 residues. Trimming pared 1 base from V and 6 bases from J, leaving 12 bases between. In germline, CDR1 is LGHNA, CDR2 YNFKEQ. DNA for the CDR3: TGTGCCAGCAGCCAAGGCGCAGGGGCATCTGAAGCTTTCTTT. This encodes CASSQGAGASEAFF.

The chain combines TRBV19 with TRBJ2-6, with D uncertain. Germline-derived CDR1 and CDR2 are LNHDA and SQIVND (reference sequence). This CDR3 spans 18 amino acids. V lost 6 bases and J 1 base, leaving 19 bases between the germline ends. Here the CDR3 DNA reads TGTGCCAGTAGCACGGCGGCCCAGATAGTATCTGGGGCCAACGTCCTGACTTTC. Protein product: CASSTAAQIVSGANVLTF.

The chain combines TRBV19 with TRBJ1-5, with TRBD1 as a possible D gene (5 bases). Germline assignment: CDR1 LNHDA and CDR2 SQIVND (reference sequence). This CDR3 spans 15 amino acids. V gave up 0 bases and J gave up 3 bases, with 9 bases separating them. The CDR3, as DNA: TGTGCCAGTAGTATAGATCGGGGGAACAATCAGCCCCAGCATTTT. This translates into CASSIDRGNNQPQHF.

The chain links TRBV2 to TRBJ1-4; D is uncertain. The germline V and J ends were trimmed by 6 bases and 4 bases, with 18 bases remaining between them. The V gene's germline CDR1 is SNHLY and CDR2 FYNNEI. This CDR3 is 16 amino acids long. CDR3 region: CASSRPFAGSNEKLFF. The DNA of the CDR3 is TGTGCCAGCAGCCGCCCGTTTGCGGGGAGTAATGAAAAACTGTTTTTT.

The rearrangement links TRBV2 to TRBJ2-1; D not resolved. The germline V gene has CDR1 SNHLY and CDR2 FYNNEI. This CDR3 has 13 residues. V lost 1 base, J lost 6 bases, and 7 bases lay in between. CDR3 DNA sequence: TGTGCCAGCAGTGAAGAAAATTTCAATGAGCAGTTCTTC. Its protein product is CASSEENFNEQFF.

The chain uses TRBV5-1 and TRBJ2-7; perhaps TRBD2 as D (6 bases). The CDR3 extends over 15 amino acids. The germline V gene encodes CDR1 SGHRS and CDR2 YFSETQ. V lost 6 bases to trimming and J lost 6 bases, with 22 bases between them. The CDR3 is CASNPTSRPPTEQYF. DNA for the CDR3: TGCGCCAGCAACCCGACTAGTCGCCCACCCACCGAGCAGTACTTC.

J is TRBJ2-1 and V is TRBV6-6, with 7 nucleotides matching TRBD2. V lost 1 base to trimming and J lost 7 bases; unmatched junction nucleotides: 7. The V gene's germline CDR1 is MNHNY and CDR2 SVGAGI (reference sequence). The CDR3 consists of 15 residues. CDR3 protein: CASSYYAGEVNEQFF. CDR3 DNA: TGTGCCAGCAGTTACTACGCGGGAGAGGTAAATGAGCAGTTCTTC.

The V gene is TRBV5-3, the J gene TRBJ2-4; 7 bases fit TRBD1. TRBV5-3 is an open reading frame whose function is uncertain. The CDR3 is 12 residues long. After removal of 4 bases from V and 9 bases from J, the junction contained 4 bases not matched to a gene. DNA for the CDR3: TGTGCCAGAAGCGCCGGGACAGTCATTCAGTACTTC. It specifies CARSAGTVIQYF.

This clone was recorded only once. The CDR3 loop is CAGTGTGGEKLFF. The CDR3 DNA reads TGTGCCGGAACCGGGACAGGGGGTGAAAAACTGTTTTTT. The chain is built from TRBV30 and TRBJ1-4; TRBD1 agrees at 11 bases. Germline CDR1 and CDR2: GTSNPN and SVGIG (reference sequence). Unmatched junction bases numbered 6, after V lost 8 bases and J lost 7 bases. CDR3 length: 13 residues.